In this sample, the clone carrying this T cell receptor (beta chain) turned up a few times. This CDR3 is 17 amino acids long. From germline, CDR1 is LGHNA and CDR2 YSLEER. V lost 2 bases and J lost 4; bases outside the gene matches: 10. TCRdb used MiXCR to reprocess the RT-PCR reads, holding one entry per CDR3 protein. The sample contains more than 550,000 distinct CDR3 sequences, approximately 15% of which appear only once. This chain connects TRBV4-3 to TRBJ2-4; 8 positions match TRBD2. The receptor was isolated from a female donor in good health, serving as a healthy control. Sequencing was carried out using memory CD4+ T cells from blood. CDR3: CASSQTIKRGKKNIQYF. The DNA of the CDR3 is TGCGCCAGCAGCCAAACAATTAAGCGGGGGAAGAAAAACATTCAGTACTTC.